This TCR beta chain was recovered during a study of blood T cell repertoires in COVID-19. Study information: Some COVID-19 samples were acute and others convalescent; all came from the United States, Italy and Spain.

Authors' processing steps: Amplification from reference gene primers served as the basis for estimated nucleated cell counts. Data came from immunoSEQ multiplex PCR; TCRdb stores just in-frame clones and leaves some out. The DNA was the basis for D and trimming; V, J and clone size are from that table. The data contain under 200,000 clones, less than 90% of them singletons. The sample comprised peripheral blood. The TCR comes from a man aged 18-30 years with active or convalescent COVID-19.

The CDR3 sequence is CSVGGTGGNTIYF. CDR3 nucleotide sequence: TGCAGCGTTGGGGGGACAGGGGGAAACACCATATATTTT. The chain uses TRBV29-1 and TRBJ1-3; 9 positions agree with TRBD1. Trimming removed 4 bases from V and 4 bases from J; junction bases left unmatched: 2. Germline loops: CDR1 SQVTM, CDR2 ANQGSEA. This CDR3 spans 13 amino acids.